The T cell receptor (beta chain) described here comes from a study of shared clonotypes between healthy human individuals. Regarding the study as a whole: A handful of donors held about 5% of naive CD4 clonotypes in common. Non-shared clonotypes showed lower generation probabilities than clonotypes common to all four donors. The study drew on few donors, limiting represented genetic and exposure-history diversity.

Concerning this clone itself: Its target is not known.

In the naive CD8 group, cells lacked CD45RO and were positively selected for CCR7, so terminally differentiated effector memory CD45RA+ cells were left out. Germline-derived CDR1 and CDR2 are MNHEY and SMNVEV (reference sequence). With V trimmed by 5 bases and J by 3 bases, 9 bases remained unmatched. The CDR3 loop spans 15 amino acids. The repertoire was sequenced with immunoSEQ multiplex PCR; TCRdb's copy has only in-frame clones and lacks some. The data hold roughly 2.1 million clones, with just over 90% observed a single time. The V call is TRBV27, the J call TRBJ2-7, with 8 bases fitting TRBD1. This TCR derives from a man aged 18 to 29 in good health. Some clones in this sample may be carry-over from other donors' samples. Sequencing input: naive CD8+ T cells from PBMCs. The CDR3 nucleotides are TGTGCCAGCAGTACCCGACAGGGGTTGAACTACGAGCAGTACTTC. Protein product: CASSTRQGLNYEQYF.